The 21 T cell receptor beta chains reported below all come from one sample, sequenced in a study of T cell responses to AZD1222 COVID-19 vaccine. TCRdb's table, derived via immunoSEQ multiplex PCR, lists solely in-frame clones and lacks some. The sample shows approximately 91,000 clones, 70% to 90% of them seen only once. Specimen: peripheral blood, collected on day 0 of AZD1222 vaccination. The origin of the receptors is an adult in good health.

The V gene is TRBV27, the J gene TRBJ2-7; D gene unclear. Germline assignment: CDR1 MNHEY and CDR2 SMNVEV (reference sequence). This CDR3 region has 15 residues. V lost 1 base and J lost 0, with 10 bases in between. Written as DNA, the CDR3 is TGTGCCAGCAGTTTATTCGGTAGGACCTCCTACGAGCAGTACTTC. Its translation is CASSLFGRTSYEQYF.

This chain links TRBV25-1 with TRBJ2-7; 12 nucleotides match TRBD1. CDR3 length: 16 amino acids. The germline V gene encodes CDR1 MGHDK and CDR2 SYGVNS. J was trimmed by 5 bases and V by 3 bases; bases with no gene match: 8. The CDR3: CASSDTSGTGGDEQYF. The CDR3 nucleotides are TGTGCCAGCAGTGATACTTCCGGGACAGGGGGCGACGAGCAGTACTTC.

This clone appeared a single time. The chain uses TRBV7-9 and TRBJ2-1; 9 nucleotides match TRBD1. Germline values: CDR1 SEHNR, CDR2 FQNEAQ (reference sequence). The CDR3 consists of 14 residues. After removal of 3 bases from V and 8 bases from J, the junction contained 5 bases not matched to a gene. The CDR3: CASSFDRGSDEQFF. The CDR3 nucleotides are TGTGCCAGCAGCTTCGACAGGGGGTCCGATGAGCAGTTCTTC.

The V and J genes are TRBV7-3 and TRBJ2-3; 8 nucleotides line up with TRBD1. Trimming took 5 bases from V and 5 from J; bases not matched to a gene: 9. From germline, CDR1 is SGHTA and CDR2 FQGTGA. The CDR3 sequence is 15 residues long. The CDR3 DNA follows: TGTGCCAGCAGCCAACAAGGACAGGGACAAGATACGCAGTATTTT. This translates into CASSQQGQGQDTQYF.

The rearrangement joins TRBV5-1 to TRBJ1-2, with D perhaps TRBD1 (6 bases). This CDR3 spans 14 amino acids. Germline values: CDR1 SGHRS, CDR2 YFSETQ. The V end lost 5 bases, the J end lost 0 bases, and 11 bases lay between the germline ends. The CDR3 DNA reads as TGCGCCAGCAGTCGGGACAACTCTAACTATGGCTACACCTTC. Amino acid sequence: CASSRDNSNYGYTF.

This rearrangement joins TRBV30 to TRBJ1-5; no reliable D call. Deletions cut 2 bases from V and 7 bases from J, with 12 bases between. The length of the CDR3 is 13 residues. The germline V gene encodes CDR1 GTSNPN and CDR2 SVGIG (reference sequence). The CDR3 spells CAWSTADDQPQHF. For the CDR3, the DNA is TGTGCCTGGAGTACGGCAGATGACCAGCCCCAGCATTTT. Variable domain in full (rest from reference TRBV30 and TRBJ1-5): SQTIHQWPATLVQPVGSPLSLECTVEGTSNPNLYWYRQAAGRGLQLLFYSVGIGQISSEVPQNLSASRPQDRQFILSSKKLLLSDSGFYLCAWSTADDQPQHFGDGTRLSIL.

The gene calls are TRBV19 and TRBJ1-1; D is unclear. Between the trimmed V and J ends, which lost 5 bases and 0 bases, there was a span of 13 bases. Germline values: CDR1 LNHDA, CDR2 SQIVND (reference sequence). This CDR3 is 15 amino acids long. The CDR3 region has the DNA TGTGCCAGTAGTCCGAGGACCTCCATGAACACTGAAGCTTTCTTT. It yields the protein CASSPRTSMNTEAFF.

DNA of the CDR3: TGTGCCTGGAGTGTTGCGTATGGCTACACCTTC. It codes for CAWSVAYGYTF. The chain uses TRBV30 and TRBJ1-2; D call uncertain. CDR1 is GTSNPN, CDR2 SVGIG, per germline (reference sequence). The V end was cut by 0 bases, the J end by 5 bases, with 4 bases between. The CDR3 extends over 11 amino acids.

The rearrangement joins TRBV7-9 to TRBJ2-7, with 8 nucleotides matching TRBD1. Germline values: CDR1 SEHNR, CDR2 FQNEAQ (reference sequence). With 1 base clipped from V and 2 bases from J, the junction kept 7 bases outside the gene matches. This CDR3 is built from 16 residues. The DNA of the CDR3 is TGTGCCAGCAGCTTAGTTTCATTGGACAGGGCCTACGAGCAGTACTTC. Translation: CASSLVSLDRAYEQYF.

The chain combines TRBV12-3 or TRBV12-4 with TRBJ2-7; TRBD1 is a possible D gene (5 bases). Trimming took 7 bases from V and 2 from J, leaving 12 bases between them. The CDR3 totals 13 residues. CDR3 in amino acids: CASTRGQAYEQYF. The CDR3, as DNA: TGTGCCAGCACCCGTGGACAAGCCTACGAGCAGTACTTC.

This clone was detected once. V gene TRBV7-3 combines with J gene TRBJ2-3; no firm D call. The V gene's germline CDR1 is SGHTA and CDR2 FQGTGA. Trimming shortened V by 1 base and J by 0 bases, and 5 bases separated the two germline ends. This CDR3 comprises 14 residues. DNA of the CDR3: TGTGCCAGCAGCTTAATGCGTAGCACAGATACGCAGTATTTT. Encoded protein: CASSLMRSTDTQYF.

The CDR3, as DNA: TGTGCCAGCAGCCAAGGGCCCGGGTGGAATCAGCCCCAGCATTTT. This gives the protein CASSQGPGWNQPQHF. This chain joins TRBV14 and TRBJ1-5, with unresolved D. This CDR3 has 15 residues. Trimming took 1 base from V and 4 from J, leaving 11 bases between them. Germline V CDR1 and CDR2: SGHDN, FVKESK.

This CDR3 reads CASSPQQGKIGNTIYF. For the CDR3, the DNA is TGTGCCAGCTCACCACAGCAGGGGAAAATTGGAAACACCATATATTTT. The chain carries TRBV18 and TRBJ1-3; a possible D gene is TRBD1 (6 bases). Germline V CDR1 and CDR2: KGHSH, LQKENI. The length of the CDR3 is 16 residues. Between the trimmed V and J ends, which lost 1 base and 3 bases, there was a span of 13 bases.

This sequence joins TRBV19 and TRBJ2-7; 7 bases agree with TRBD2. Per germline, CDR1 LNHDA and CDR2 SQIVND (reference sequence). CDR3 size: 14 residues. J gave up 5 bases and V 6 bases, and 10 bases lay outside the gene matches. The CDR3 DNA sequence: TGTGCCAGTAGCGATTCGCCGGGGGGTGACGAGCAGTACTTC. Amino acids: CASSDSPGGDEQYF.

This clone has more than one count but fewer than ten. V is TRBV3-1 (or the pseudogene TRBV3-2) and J is TRBJ2-5, with D tentatively TRBD1 (5 bases). Trimming left V 1 base short and J 5 bases short, with 14 bases between. This CDR3 has 15 amino acids. The V gene's germline CDR1 is LGHDT and CDR2 YNNKEL (reference sequence). The CDR3 is CASSQAGAGSETQYF. CDR3 in DNA: TGTGCCAGCAGCCAAGCTGGGGCAGGGTCGGAGACCCAGTACTTC.

This clone was seen a single time. This chain links TRBV7-2 with TRBJ2-1; 10 bases align to TRBD2. This CDR3 region has 16 residues. Germline V gives CDR1 SGHTA, CDR2 FQGNSA. J was trimmed by 12 bases and V by 4 bases; bases with no gene match: 15. Written as DNA, the CDR3 is TGTGCCAGCAGCTCCCTTAGCGGGGGGCCGGGGTTAGTGCAGTTCTTC. This gives the protein CASSSLSGGPGLVQFF.

This sequence joins TRBV29-1 and TRBJ1-1, with D perhaps TRBD1 (6 bases). The CDR3 has 14 amino acids. Trimming took off 5 bases at V and 1 base at J, with 14 bases between the two ends. Germline V gives CDR1 SQVTM, CDR2 ANQGSEA. This CDR3 reads CSVKSGTTNTEAFF. As DNA, the CDR3 is TGCAGCGTTAAATCCGGGACAACGAACACTGAAGCTTTCTTT.

The rearrangement joins TRBV28 to TRBJ1-5, with TRBD1 identical over 8 bases. With V trimmed by 4 bases and J by 6 bases, 5 bases remained unmatched. The CDR3 length is 14 residues. Per germline, CDR1 MDHEN and CDR2 SYDVKM. In DNA, the CDR3 is TGTGCCAGCAGTTCCTCAGGGGGCGTTCAGCCCCAGCATTTT. Protein product: CASSSSGGVQPQHF.

The chain carries TRBV5-1 and TRBJ2-2, with D maybe TRBD1 (5 bases). Trimming took 1 base from V and 7 from J, leaving 8 bases between them. This CDR3 is built from 13 residues. Germline V gene data show CDR1 as SGHRS and CDR2 as YFSETQ. CDR3 loop: CASSLKGNGELFF. In nucleotides, the CDR3 is TGCGCCAGCAGCTTGAAGGGGAACGGGGAGCTGTTTTTT.

In DNA form, the CDR3 reads TGCGCCAGCAACCCGGGGCGCTCTGGGGCCAACGTCCTGACTTTC. Protein sequence: CASNPGRSGANVLTF. The V gene is TRBV5-1, the J gene TRBJ2-6; D tentatively reads TRBD1 or TRBD2 (5 bases each). Germline CDR1 SGHRS, CDR2 YFSETQ. The length of the CDR3 is 15 residues. The V end lost 6 bases, the J end lost 0 bases, and 10 bases lay between the germline ends.

This rearrangement joins TRBV12-3 or TRBV12-4 to TRBJ2-7, with D possibly TRBD2 on 6 matching bases. The CDR3 is made up of 13 amino acids. Trimming took 6 bases from V and 1 from J, leaving 10 bases between them. The CDR3 loop reads CASSLGGSYEQYF. The DNA for the CDR3 is TGTGCCAGCAGCCTGGGGGGTTCCTACGAGCAGTACTTC.